The source of this T cell receptor beta chain is a study of PD-1 blockade in classical Hodgkin lymphoma. Clones were sequenced by immunoSEQ multiplex PCR, and TCRdb holds only the in-frame ones, with some missing. This table has 21,000 or so clones, roughly 85% appearing once. Time point here: cycle 4 day 1 (C4D1), after less than 7 weeks of nivolumab. Every patient experienced relapse after autologous stem cell transplantation, and brentuximab vedotin exposure varied. The sample consisted of peripheral blood mononuclear cells (PBMCs), taken before the fourth cycle of nivolumab. These TCRs come from a human donor with classical Hodgkin lymphoma.

The chain joins TRBV10-3 to TRBJ2-7; D is perhaps TRBD1 (5 bases). Germline V gene lookup returns CDR1 ENHRY and CDR2 SYGVKD. V gave up 2 bases and J gave up 4 bases, with 12 bases separating them. This CDR3 is built from 14 residues. This chain's CDR3 is CAISEGIGAYEQYF. The CDR3 DNA is TGTGCCATCAGTGAGGGTATAGGGGCGTACGAGCAGTACTTC.